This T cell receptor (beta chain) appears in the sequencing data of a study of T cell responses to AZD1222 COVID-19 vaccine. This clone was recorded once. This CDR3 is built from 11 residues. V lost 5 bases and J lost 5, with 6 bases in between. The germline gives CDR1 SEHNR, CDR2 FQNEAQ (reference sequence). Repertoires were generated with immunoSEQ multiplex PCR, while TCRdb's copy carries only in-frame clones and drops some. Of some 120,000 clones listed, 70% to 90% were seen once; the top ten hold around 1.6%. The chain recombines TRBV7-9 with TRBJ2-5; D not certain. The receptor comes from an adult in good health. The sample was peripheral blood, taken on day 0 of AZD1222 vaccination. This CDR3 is CASSHRETQYF. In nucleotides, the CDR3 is TGTGCCAGCAGCCACCGGGAGACCCAGTACTTC.